The clone carrying this T cell receptor beta chain was seen a few times. Antigen unknown. Extraction and reverse transcription of RNA yielded cDNA as the sequencing template. Clones were sequenced by immunoSEQ multiplex PCR, and TCRdb holds only the in-frame ones, with some missing. The sample has some 120,000 clones, 61% seen once. This record belongs to a study of CD8+ T cells in alopecia areata. Study findings and constraints: Many expanded lesional clones persisted in scalp and blood during tofacitinib treatment.

This sample's treatment: oral pan-JAK inhibitor, 5-10 mg twice daily. Material: CD4+ T cells sorted from blood, obtained at week 4, from a patient treated with tofacitinib. The TCR sequence derives from a human donor with alopecia areata.

CDR3 protein: CASSEGTEYGYTF. CDR3 coding DNA: TGTGCCAGCAGTGAAGGGACCGAGTATGGCTACACCTTC. This chain connects TRBV2 to TRBJ1-2; D is unclear. This CDR3 has 13 amino acids. V was clipped by 1 base and J by 5 bases, with 8 bases between them. The germline V gene has CDR1 SNHLY and CDR2 FYNNEI.